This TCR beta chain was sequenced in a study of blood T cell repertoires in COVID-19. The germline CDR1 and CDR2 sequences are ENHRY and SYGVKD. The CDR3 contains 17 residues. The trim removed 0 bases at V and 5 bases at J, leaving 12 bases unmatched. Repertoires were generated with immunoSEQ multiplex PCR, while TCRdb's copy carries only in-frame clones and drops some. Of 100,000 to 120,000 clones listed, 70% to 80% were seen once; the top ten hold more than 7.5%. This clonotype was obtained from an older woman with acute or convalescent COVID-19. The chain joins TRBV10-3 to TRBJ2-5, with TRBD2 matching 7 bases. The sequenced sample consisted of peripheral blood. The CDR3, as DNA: TGTGCCATCAGTGAGTCAACACGGGGCGGGGGTGTGGAGACCCAGTACTTC. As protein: CAISESTRGGGVETQYF.